Following are 22 T cell receptor beta chains from one sample sequenced in a study of shared clonotypes between healthy human individuals. Only in-frame clones appear in the TCRdb table, and some are missing; sequencing was by immunoSEQ multiplex PCR. The repertoire has fewer than 3 million clones, around 92% of them found once; the top ten carry around 0.38%. Sequenced sample: naive CD4+ T cells from PBMCs. Subset specified: CD45RA+ positively selected. The source of these receptors is a young man in good health. Some clones in this sample may be carry-over from other donors' samples.

This chain connects TRBV4-1 to TRBJ2-1; no clear D. The CDR3 length is 14 residues. Germline loops: CDR1 MGHRA, CDR2 YSYEKL. V was trimmed by 0 bases and J by 3 bases, leaving 6 bases between them. The DNA for the CDR3 is TGCGCCAGCAGCCAAGATGGGGACTACAATGAGCAGTTCTTC. This encodes CASSQDGDYNEQFF.

This clone was seen more than once but under ten times. In nucleotides, the CDR3 is TGTGCCAGCTCACCTACAGGGTACGGTCAGCCCCAGCATTTT. Its translation: CASSPTGYGQPQHF. This chain connects TRBV18 to TRBJ1-5, with D possibly being TRBD1 (6 bases). Germline lookup yields CDR1 KGHSH and CDR2 LQKENI. V gave up 3 bases and J gave up 6 bases, with 12 bases separating them. The CDR3 length is 14 residues.

This chain uses TRBV19 with TRBJ2-7, with D perhaps TRBD2 (6 bases). CDR1 is LNHDA, CDR2 SQIVND, per germline (reference sequence). V was shortened by 3 bases and J by 3 bases, with 9 bases between the two germline ends. This CDR3 region has 13 residues. CDR3 residues: CASSIPGGYEQYF. CDR3 sequence (DNA): TGTGCCAGTAGTATCCCCGGGGGCTACGAGCAGTACTTC.

This chain links TRBV7-9 with TRBJ2-7, with a tentative D call TRBD2 (5 bases). With 6 bases removed from V and 2 bases from J, the gap between germline ends came to 14 bases. The CDR3 totals 14 residues. Germline loops: CDR1 SEHNR, CDR2 FQNEAQ (reference sequence). The CDR3 here is CASSPFRDTYEQYF. The CDR3 DNA reads TGTGCCAGCAGTCCGTTTCGGGATACCTACGAGCAGTACTTC.

The chain has TRBV2 and TRBJ1-5; unclear D gene. V was pared by 2 bases and J by 2 bases, with 10 bases between. CDR1 SNHLY and CDR2 FYNNEI come from the germline V gene. The CDR3 has 15 residues. This chain's CDR3 is CASSESGIGNQPQHF. The CDR3 bases are TGTGCCAGCAGTGAATCAGGTATCGGCAATCAGCCCCAGCATTTT.

This clone was found a few times. The chain carries TRBV5-4 and TRBJ1-1, with 7 positions matching TRBD1. V trimming: 4 bases; J trimming: 2 bases; junction bases outside the gene matches: 11. The CDR3 is 16 amino acids. Germline-derived CDR1 and CDR2 are SGHNT and YYREEE (reference sequence). CDR3 protein: CASSQDRPNQNTEAFF. The CDR3 region has the DNA TGTGCCAGCAGCCAGGACAGGCCCAACCAAAACACTGAAGCTTTCTTT.

The V call is TRBV15, the J call TRBJ2-1, with D possibly matching TRBD1 (5 bases). CDR3 length equals 9 residues. Trimming shortened V by 4 bases and J by 14 bases, and 6 bases separated the two germline ends. Germline V gene sequence: CDR1 LNHNV, CDR2 YYDKDF (reference sequence). CDR3: CATSKGEFF. The CDR3 region has the DNA TGTGCCACCAGCAAAGGGGAGTTCTTC.

In this sample, this clone turned up once. The rearrangement uses TRBV7-3 and TRBJ2-3, with 11 bases identical to TRBD2. With V trimmed by 6 bases and J by 2 bases, 13 bases remained unmatched. Per the germline V gene, CDR1 is SGHTA and CDR2 is FQGTGA. The CDR3 totals 18 residues. As DNA, the CDR3 is TGTGCCAGCAGTCTAAGGGGTAGCGGGAGGGCCGACACAGATACGCAGTATTTT. This encodes CASSLRGSGRADTDTQYF.

The J gene is TRBJ1-3, the V gene TRBV19, with unresolved D. V lost 3 bases to trimming and J lost 2 bases, with 8 bases between them. CDR3 length equals 14 residues. Germline CDR1 LNHDA, CDR2 SQIVND (reference sequence). The CDR3 DNA sequence: TGTGCCAGTAGTATGTGGGGAGCTGGAAACACCATATATTTT. It specifies CASSMWGAGNTIYF.

This chain links TRBV5-4 with TRBJ2-7; D remains ambiguous. Germline CDR1 is SGHNT and CDR2 is YYREEE (reference sequence). The CDR3 sequence is 14 residues long. Trimming left V 0 bases short and J 11 bases short, with 18 bases between. The DNA of the CDR3 is TGTGCCAGCAGCTTGGAGGGCTTGGGTAGCCAGGAGTACTTC. It specifies CASSLEGLGSQEYF.

Note on this clone: At one boundary the junction diverges from the germline segment, which might be a read error. The chain has TRBV2 and TRBJ1-4; D gene uncertain. The CDR3 consists of 15 residues. Germline-derived CDR1 and CDR2 are SNHLY and FYNNEI. The CDR3 loop is CASNEGSGGNEKLFF. Here the CDR3 DNA reads TGTGCCAGCAATGAAGGATCGGGAGGTAATGAAAAACTGTTTTTT.

This clone came up once. CDR3 sequence (DNA): TGTGCCAGCTCACCACCCGTAGGCGAGCAGTACTTC. Translation: CASSPPVGEQYF. This chain joins TRBV18 and TRBJ2-7; D not certain. Germline V lookup: CDR1 KGHSH, CDR2 LQKENI. The CDR3 sequence is 12 residues long. The V end was cut by 0 bases, the J end by 6 bases, with 6 bases between.

The chain has TRBV5-6 and TRBJ2-7; 12 nucleotides match TRBD1. CDR3 length equals 15 residues. Germline V gives CDR1 SGHDT, CDR2 YYEEEE. The V segment lost 6 bases and the J segment 3 bases; nucleotides outside the gene matches: 7. The CDR3, as DNA: TGTGCCAGCACCTTAGGGACAGGGGGCATCTACGAGCAGTACTTC. Translating gives CASTLGTGGIYEQYF.

On this clone itself: The sample holds other DNA sequences that translate to the same CDR3. The chain joins TRBV18 to TRBJ2-5; D is perhaps TRBD1 or TRBD2 (5 bases each). This CDR3 region has 13 residues. The V and J ends lost 6 bases and 5 bases respectively, with 13 bases between them. In germline, CDR1 is KGHSH, CDR2 LQKENI. As DNA, the CDR3 is TGTGCCAGCTCTCCCTCGGGGCAGGAGACCCAGTACTTC. It codes for CASSPSGQETQYF.

A single count supports this clone. This chain joins TRBV5-1 and TRBJ2-1; maybe TRBD2 (6 bases). The V end was cut by 5 bases, the J end by 7 bases, with 16 bases between. Germline lookup yields CDR1 SGHRS and CDR2 YFSETQ. The CDR3 is 14 amino acids. CDR3 loop: CASRLSGRGNEQFF. The CDR3 coding sequence is TGCGCCAGCAGACTATCCGGGAGAGGTAATGAGCAGTTCTTC. Full variable domain (missing parts from reference TRBV5-1 and TRBJ2-1): KAGVTQTPRYLIKTRGQQVTLSCSPISGHRSVSWYQQTPGQGLQFLFEYFSETQRNKGNFPGRFSGRQFSNSRSEMNVSTLELGDSALYLCASRLSGRGNEQFFGPGTRLTVL.

V gene TRBV27 combines with J gene TRBJ2-7, with D possibly TRBD1 on 5 matching bases. The germline V gene encodes CDR1 MNHEY and CDR2 SMNVEV (reference sequence). CDR3 length equals 16 residues. V was pared by 4 bases and J by 6 bases, with 22 bases between. The CDR3: CASSYAGQSLVGEQYF. The CDR3 nucleotides are TGTGCCAGCAGTTATGCAGGGCAGAGCCTCGTGGGCGAGCAGTACTTC.

The rearrangement uses TRBV28 and TRBJ1-5, with unresolved D. CDR1 is MDHEN, CDR2 SYDVKM, per germline. The CDR3 sequence is 14 residues long. Trimming stripped 10 bases from V and 3 bases from J, with 16 bases between. In DNA, the CDR3 is TGTGCCACCAACGGCCCAAACCTCAATCAGCCCCAGCATTTT. Translated, it gives CATNGPNLNQPQHF. Together with reference TRBV28 and TRBJ1-5, the CDR3 gives the full variable domain: DVKVTQSSRYLVKRTGEKVFLECVQDMDHENMFWYRQDPGLGLRLIYFSYDVKMKEKGDIPEGYSVSREKKERFSLILESASTNQTSMYLCATNGPNLNQPQHFGDGTRLSIL.

This clone was detected only once. The genes are TRBV4-3 and TRBJ2-7; no clear D gene. The length of the CDR3 is 13 residues. V dropped 0 bases and J dropped 4 bases, with 7 bases sitting between them. From germline, CDR1 is LGHNA and CDR2 YSLEER. The CDR3 reads CASSQDPRYEQYF. CDR3 DNA: TGCGCCAGCAGCCAAGATCCACGATACGAGCAGTACTTC.

V and J are TRBV7-3 and TRBJ2-7; 8 bases match TRBD2. J lost 6 bases, V lost 2 bases, and 6 bases had no gene match. Germline lookup yields CDR1 SGHTA and CDR2 FQGTGA. The CDR3 is made up of 14 amino acids. The CDR3 region has the DNA TGTGCCAGCAGCTTACAGTCGGGAGGGGGCGAGCAGTACTTC. This sequence encodes CASSLQSGGGEQYF.

J is TRBJ2-3 and V is TRBV7-3; 8 nucleotides match TRBD1. The CDR3 extends over 16 amino acids. The J segment lost 3 bases and the V segment lost 5 bases, leaving 10 bases of the junction unmatched. Per germline, CDR1 SGHTA and CDR2 FQGTGA. The CDR3 bases are TGTGCCAGCAGCCGTCGGTCCGACAGGGGAACAGATACGCAGTATTTT. This encodes CASSRRSDRGTDTQYF.

CDR3 residues: CASQGYNEQFF. Written as DNA, the CDR3 is TGTGCCAGTCAGGGGTACAATGAGCAGTTCTTC. This chain joins TRBV19 and TRBJ2-1, with a tentative D call TRBD1 (6 bases). Germline CDR1 LNHDA, CDR2 SQIVND (reference sequence). This CDR3 is 11 amino acids long. Trimming removed 8 bases at V and 4 bases at J, with 6 bases between.

The chain links TRBV5-1 to TRBJ2-6, with TRBD2 identical over 12 bases. Losses at the gene ends were 2 bases for V and 2 bases for J; bases not matched to a gene: 2. There are 17 residues in the CDR3. Germline V gene sequence: CDR1 SGHRS, CDR2 YFSETQ. The CDR3 nucleotides are TGCGCCAGCAGCTTCCTAGCGGGAGGGCCTGGGGCCAACGTCCTGACTTTC. This codes for CASSFLAGGPGANVLTF.